Presented here are 20 T cell receptor beta chains from one specimen sequenced in a study of read filtering for tumor transcriptome and immune sequencing. The library was built from roughly 400 ng RNA with molecular barcoded adaptors for alpha/delta and beta/gamma chains. TCRdb redid the calling of the reads with MiXCR, one entry per CDR3 protein. The table includes 15,000 to 20,000 distinct CDR3 sequences, approximately 24% detected once. Sequences were obtained from a population of CD138-negative cells sorted from bone marrow. The source is a donor at least 40 years old with multiple myeloma.

This clonotype was recorded a few times. The chain recombines TRBV5-1 with TRBJ2-7; D unresolved. This CDR3 has 11 amino acids. CDR1 and CDR2 (germline): SGHRS, YFSETQ. Trimming took off 0 bases at V and 4 bases at J, with 2 bases between the two ends. In DNA, the CDR3 is TGCGCCAGCAGCTTGGGGTACGAGCAGTACTTC. Encoded protein: CASSLGYEQYF.

This chain joins TRBV7-2 and TRBJ2-3; D is uncertain. The CDR3 covers 14 residues. Trimming cost V 3 bases and J 5 bases, with 12 bases left between them. Germline V gene sequence: CDR1 SGHTA, CDR2 FQGNSA. The CDR3 DNA sequence: TGTGCCAGCAGCTTCTTGTCGGCGGTAGATACGCAGTATTTT. It codes for CASSFLSAVDTQYF.

This clonotype was counted between two and nine times. The chain uses TRBV30 and TRBJ1-1; 7 bases match TRBD1. Germline V CDR1 and CDR2: GTSNPN, SVGIG (reference sequence). Unmatched junction bases numbered 1, after V lost 3 bases and J lost 0 bases. CDR3 length: 13 amino acids. The CDR3 reads CAWSQGVNTEAFF. CDR3 sequence (DNA): TGTGCCTGGAGCCAGGGGGTGAACACTGAAGCTTTCTTT.

This clonotype rates as medium-sized. This chain connects TRBV20-1 to TRBJ1-1, with unresolved D. Trimming took 3 bases from V and 4 from J, leaving 27 bases between them. Germline V lookup: CDR1 DFQATT, CDR2 SNEGSKA (reference sequence). CDR3 length: 18 amino acids. CDR3 amino acids: CSARAINPLLTGSTEAFF. The CDR3 nucleotides are TGCAGTGCTAGGGCTATTAATCCCCTCCTGACGGGATCCACTGAAGCTTTCTTT.

The chain combines TRBV28 with TRBJ2-7, with D perhaps matching TRBD1 (6 bases). CDR3 length: 12 amino acids. Looked up from germline, CDR1 is MDHEN and CDR2 is SYDVKM. Trimming shortened V by 6 bases and J by 6 bases, and 12 bases separated the two germline ends. The CDR3 loop is CASRTSGVEQYF. For the CDR3, the DNA is TGTGCCAGCAGAACATCAGGGGTCGAGCAGTACTTC. Full variable domain (rest looked up from reference TRBV28 and TRBJ2-7): DVKVTQSSRYLVKRTGEKVFLECVQDMDHENMFWYRQDPGLGLRLIYFSYDVKMKEKGDIPEGYSVSREKKERFSLILESASTNQTSMYLCASRTSGVEQYFGPGTRLTVT.

This clonotype is medium-sized (0.01 to 0.1%) by share. This chain links TRBV29-1 with TRBJ2-2; 10 bases map to TRBD2. Germline CDR1 SQVTM, CDR2 ANQGSEA. The CDR3 loop spans 15 amino acids. V dropped 4 bases and J dropped 7; count of bases not matched to a gene: 9. CDR3 in DNA: TGCAGCGTTGGGACTAGCGGCAATGGGGGCGGGGAGCTGTTTTTT. Translation gives CSVGTSGNGGGELFF.

This clonotype is termed medium-sized (0.01 to 0.1%). The chain recombines TRBV4-2 with TRBJ1-1; 7 nucleotides line up with TRBD1. The CDR3 length is 17 residues. Germline assignment: CDR1 LGHNA and CDR2 YNFKEQ. With 1 base clipped from V and 1 base from J, the junction kept 9 bases outside the gene matches. CDR3: CASSQAPTGHSNTEAFF. For the CDR3, the DNA is TGTGCCAGCAGCCAAGCGCCGACAGGGCATTCGAACACTGAAGCTTTCTTT.

The J gene is TRBJ1-3, the V gene TRBV19; unclear D gene. CDR3 length equals 14 residues. V lost 7 bases to trimming and J lost 1 base, with 11 bases between them. Germline V gene lookup returns CDR1 LNHDA and CDR2 SQIVND (reference sequence). Here the CDR3 DNA reads TGTGCCAGTAAACCTCCAGGATCTGGAAACACCATATATTTT. It encodes CASKPPGSGNTIYF.

For this clonotype: This sequence may be a read error, since a much larger clone differs from it by one base. This chain uses TRBV20-1 with TRBJ2-1; 9 nucleotides match TRBD2. The CDR3 is made up of 12 amino acids. Per germline, CDR1 DFQATT and CDR2 SNEGSKA (reference sequence). The CDR3 DNA is TGCAGCACCCTAGCGGGAAACAATGAGCAGCTCTTC. Its translation: CSTLAGNNEQLF.

This clonotype was seen repeatedly, ten times or more. The chain has TRBV29-1 and TRBJ2-3; 11 bases are a match to TRBD2. The CDR3 covers 14 residues. The J segment lost 6 bases and the V segment lost 4 bases, leaving 6 bases of the junction unmatched. Germline V CDR1 and CDR2: SQVTM, ANQGSEA. The CDR3 DNA sequence: TGCAGCGTTGTAGCGGGAGGGCCGATGGATACGCAGTATTTT. It encodes CSVVAGGPMDTQYF.

The J gene is TRBJ2-7, the V gene TRBV12-3 or TRBV12-4, with TRBD1 identical over 9 bases. The CDR3 runs to 15 residues. With 6 bases clipped from V and 5 bases from J, the junction kept 11 bases outside the gene matches. The CDR3 region is CASRPRDRVGNEQYF. The CDR3 DNA reads as TGTGCCAGCAGACCCCGGGACAGGGTTGGGAACGAGCAGTACTTC.

This clonotype is medium-sized by share. The V call is TRBV7-9, the J call TRBJ2-7; 9 bases are a match to TRBD1. Germline V gene data show CDR1 as SEHNR and CDR2 as FQNEAQ (reference sequence). Trimming took 8 bases from V and 2 from J; bases not matched to a gene: 4. This CDR3 has 13 amino acids. Here the CDR3 DNA reads TGTGCCAGCGGCGGACAGGGGACCTACGAGCAGTACTTC. This sequence encodes CASGGQGTYEQYF.

This chain connects TRBV7-3 to TRBJ2-1, with D perhaps matching TRBD2 (6 bases). V was pared by 4 bases and J by 4 bases, with 14 bases between. CDR1 is SGHTA and CDR2 is FQGTGA in the germline V gene. CDR3 length: 15 amino acids. CDR3 nucleotide sequence: TGTGCCAGCAGCTCCCGGGACTCAGGATACAATGAGCAGTTCTTC. Translation: CASSSRDSGYNEQFF.

This clonotype was recorded a few times. The conserved final phenylalanine or tryptophan is absent from the CDR3, which likely points to a read error. V and J are TRBV6-5 and TRBJ2-7; a possible D gene is TRBD2 (6 bases). Trimming removed 5 bases from V and 2 bases from J, with 13 bases in between. The CDR3 has 14 residues. Germline lookup yields CDR1 MNHEY and CDR2 SVGAGI. The CDR3 bases are TGTGCCAGCAGTCTAACGGGGGAAGCCTACGAGCAGTACTAC. Translating gives CASSLTGEAYEQYY.

In this sample, this clonotype turned up many times. The chain joins TRBV7-9 to TRBJ2-2; TRBD2 might be the D (6 bases). The length of the CDR3 is 13 residues. Per the germline V gene, CDR1 is SEHNR and CDR2 is FQNEAQ (reference sequence). Between the trimmed V and J ends, which lost 0 bases and 8 bases, there was a span of 7 bases. Here the CDR3 DNA reads TGTGCCAGCAGCTTAGCGCGGGGAGGGGAGCTGTTTTTT. Its protein product is CASSLARGGELFF.

The V call is TRBV6-2 or TRBV6-3, the J call TRBJ2-7; unclear D gene. V lost 5 bases, J lost 8 bases, and 13 bases lay in between. Germline V CDR1 and CDR2: MNHEY, SVGEGT. This CDR3 region has 12 residues. In DNA form, the CDR3 reads TGTGCCAGCAGTACGGGCTACCAGAAGCAGTACTTC. It encodes CASSTGYQKQYF.

This clonotype was found many times. The chain recombines TRBV6-5 with TRBJ1-5; TRBD1 might be the D (6 bases). Per the germline V gene, CDR1 is MNHEY and CDR2 is SVGAGI. The CDR3 is made up of 23 amino acids. V was trimmed by 2 bases and J by 0 bases, leaving 32 bases between them. The CDR3 protein is CASSYPSLRITGITTYSNQPQHF. DNA of the CDR3: TGTGCCAGCAGTTACCCGTCATTAAGAATTACAGGGATCACAACGTATAGCAATCAGCCCCAGCATTTT.

This clonotype was picked up many times. The rearrangement links TRBV28 to TRBJ1-1, with 8 bases aligning to TRBD1. CDR1 is MDHEN and CDR2 is SYDVKM in the germline V gene. V shed 3 bases and J 5 bases; nucleotides not matched to a gene: 2. This CDR3 comprises 13 residues. The CDR3 nucleotides read TGTGCCAGCAGTTTGCAGGGGGCGACTGAAGCTTTCTTT. Protein product: CASSLQGATEAFF.

The rearrangement links TRBV11-2 to TRBJ2-1, with 8 bases matching TRBD1. The CDR3 extends over 12 amino acids. CDR1 and CDR2 from the germline V gene are SGHAT and FQNNGV. The V and J ends lost 4 bases and 8 bases, in that order; junction bases with no gene match: 1. In DNA form, the CDR3 reads TGTGCCAGCAGCTCACAGGGGGATGAGCAGTTCTTC. It encodes CASSSQGDEQFF.

This clonotype is medium-sized by share. This chain joins TRBV7-8 and TRBJ2-1; D ambiguous. The CDR3 runs 13 residues. Germline CDR1 reads SGHVS; CDR2 reads FQNEAQ. Trimming removed 1 base at V and 7 bases at J, with 8 bases between. The CDR3 DNA follows: TGTGCCAGCAGCTTAGGCAGGCCGAATGAGCAGTTCTTC. Translated: CASSLGRPNEQFF.